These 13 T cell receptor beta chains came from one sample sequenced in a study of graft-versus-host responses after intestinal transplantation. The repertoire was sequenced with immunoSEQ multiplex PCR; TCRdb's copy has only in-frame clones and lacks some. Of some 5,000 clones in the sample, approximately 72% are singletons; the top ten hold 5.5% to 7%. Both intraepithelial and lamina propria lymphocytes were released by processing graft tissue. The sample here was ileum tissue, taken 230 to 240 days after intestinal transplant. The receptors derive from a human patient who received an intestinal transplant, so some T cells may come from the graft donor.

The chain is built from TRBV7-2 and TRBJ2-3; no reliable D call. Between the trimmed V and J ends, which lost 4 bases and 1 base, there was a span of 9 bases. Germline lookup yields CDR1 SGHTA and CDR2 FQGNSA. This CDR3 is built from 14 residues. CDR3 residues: CASSSQRRTDTQYF. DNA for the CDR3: TGTGCCAGCAGCTCCCAGCGACGCACAGATACGCAGTATTTT.

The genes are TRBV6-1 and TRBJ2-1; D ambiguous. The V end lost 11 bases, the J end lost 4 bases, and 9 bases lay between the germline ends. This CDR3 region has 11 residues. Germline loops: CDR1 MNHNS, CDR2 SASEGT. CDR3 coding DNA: TGTGCCGGATCCTTTTACAATGAGCAGTTCTTC. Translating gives CAGSFYNEQFF.

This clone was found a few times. For the CDR3, the DNA is TGTGCCAGCAGCTTAGGACAGGGGACCTATGGCTACACCTTC. Translation gives CASSLGQGTYGYTF. The chain links TRBV7-9 to TRBJ1-2; 8 bases are shared with TRBD1. This CDR3 spans 14 amino acids. Trimming took 1 base from V and 4 from J; bases not matched to a gene: 2. Looked up from germline, CDR1 is SEHNR and CDR2 is FQNEAQ (reference sequence).

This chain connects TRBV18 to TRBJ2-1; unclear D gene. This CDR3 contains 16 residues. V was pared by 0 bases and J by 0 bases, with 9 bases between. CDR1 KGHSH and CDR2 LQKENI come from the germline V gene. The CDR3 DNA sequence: TGTGCCAGCTCACCACCTAGCTGGAACTCCTACAATGAGCAGTTCTTC. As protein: CASSPPSWNSYNEQFF.

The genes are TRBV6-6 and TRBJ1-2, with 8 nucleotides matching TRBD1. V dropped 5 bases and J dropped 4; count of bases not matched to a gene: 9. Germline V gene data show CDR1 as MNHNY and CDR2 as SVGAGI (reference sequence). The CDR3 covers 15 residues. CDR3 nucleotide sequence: TGTGCCAGCAGTAGCCCCGGGACAGGAATCTATGGCTACACCTTC. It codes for CASSSPGTGIYGYTF.

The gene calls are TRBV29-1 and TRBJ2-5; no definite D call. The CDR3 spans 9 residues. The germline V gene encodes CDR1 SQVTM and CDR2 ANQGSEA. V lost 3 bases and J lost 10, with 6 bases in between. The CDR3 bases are TGCAGCGTTGATCTAGACCAGTACTTC. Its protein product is CSVDLDQYF.

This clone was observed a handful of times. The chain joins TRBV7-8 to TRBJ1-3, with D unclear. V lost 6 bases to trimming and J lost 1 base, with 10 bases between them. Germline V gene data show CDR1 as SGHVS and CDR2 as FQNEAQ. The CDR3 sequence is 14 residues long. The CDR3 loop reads CASRETGSGNTIYF. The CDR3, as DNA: TGTGCCAGCAGGGAAACGGGTTCTGGAAACACCATATATTTT.

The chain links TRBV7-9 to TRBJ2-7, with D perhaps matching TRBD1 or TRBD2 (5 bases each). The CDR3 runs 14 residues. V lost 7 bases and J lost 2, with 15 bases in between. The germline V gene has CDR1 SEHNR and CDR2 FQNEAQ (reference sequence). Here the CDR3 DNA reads TGTGCCAGCACCCAGGGACGGAAAACCTACGAGCAGTACTTC. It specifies CASTQGRKTYEQYF.

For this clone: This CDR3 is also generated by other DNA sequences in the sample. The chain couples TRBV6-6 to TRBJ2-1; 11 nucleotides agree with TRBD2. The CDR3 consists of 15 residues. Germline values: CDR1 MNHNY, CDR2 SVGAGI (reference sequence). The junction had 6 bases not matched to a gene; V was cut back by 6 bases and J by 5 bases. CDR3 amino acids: CASSLAGGPNNEQFF. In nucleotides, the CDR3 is TGTGCCAGCAGCTTAGCGGGGGGGCCGAACAATGAGCAGTTCTTC.

CDR3 in amino acids: CASSRNSGGAVETQYF. CDR3 nucleotide sequence: TGTGCCAGCAGCCGGAATAGCGGGGGGGCCGTAGAGACCCAGTACTTC. The chain employs TRBV14 and TRBJ2-5; TRBD2 agrees at 11 bases. There are 16 residues in the CDR3. J gave up 4 bases and V 4 bases, and 8 bases lay outside the gene matches. Germline V gene lookup returns CDR1 SGHDN and CDR2 FVKESK.

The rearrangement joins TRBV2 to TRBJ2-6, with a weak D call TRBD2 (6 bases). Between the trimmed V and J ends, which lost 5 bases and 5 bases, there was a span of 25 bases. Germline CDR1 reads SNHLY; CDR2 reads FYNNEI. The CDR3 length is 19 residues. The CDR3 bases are TGTGCCAGCAGTCGGAGGGGTTACCGATACAAAAGTCGGGCCAACGTCCTGACTTTC. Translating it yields CASSRRGYRYKSRANVLTF.

DNA for the CDR3: TGTGCCAGCAGAGGTACAGGGATTTTAGGTCAGCCCCAGCATTTT. Amino acids: CASRGTGILGQPQHF. J is TRBJ1-5 and V is TRBV28; maybe TRBD1 (6 bases). This CDR3 has 15 residues. Germline V gene data show CDR1 as MDHEN and CDR2 as SYDVKM. Trimming pared 6 bases from V and 6 bases from J, leaving 18 bases between.

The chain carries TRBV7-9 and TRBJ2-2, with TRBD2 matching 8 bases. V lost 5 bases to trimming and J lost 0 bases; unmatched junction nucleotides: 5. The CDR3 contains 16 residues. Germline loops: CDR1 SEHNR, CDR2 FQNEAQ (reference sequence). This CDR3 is CASSNRLASNTGELFF. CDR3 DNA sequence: TGTGCCAGCAGCAACCGACTAGCGTCGAACACCGGGGAGCTGTTTTTT.